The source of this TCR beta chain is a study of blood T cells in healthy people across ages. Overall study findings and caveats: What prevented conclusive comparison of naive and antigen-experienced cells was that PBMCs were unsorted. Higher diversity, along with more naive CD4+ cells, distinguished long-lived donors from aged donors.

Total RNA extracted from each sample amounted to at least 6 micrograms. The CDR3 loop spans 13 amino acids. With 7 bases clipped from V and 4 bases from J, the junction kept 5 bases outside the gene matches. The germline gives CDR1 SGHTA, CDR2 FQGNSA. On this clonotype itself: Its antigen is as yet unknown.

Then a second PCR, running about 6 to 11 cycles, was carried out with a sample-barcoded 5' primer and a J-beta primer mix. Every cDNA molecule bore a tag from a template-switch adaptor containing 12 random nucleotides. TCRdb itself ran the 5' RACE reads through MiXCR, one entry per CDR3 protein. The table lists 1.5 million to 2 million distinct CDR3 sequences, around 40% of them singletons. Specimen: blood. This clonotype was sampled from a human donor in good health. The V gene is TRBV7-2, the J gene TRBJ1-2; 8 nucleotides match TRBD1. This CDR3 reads CASTPGGGYGYTF. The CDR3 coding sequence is TGTGCCAGCACCCCAGGGGGCGGCTATGGCTACACCTTC.